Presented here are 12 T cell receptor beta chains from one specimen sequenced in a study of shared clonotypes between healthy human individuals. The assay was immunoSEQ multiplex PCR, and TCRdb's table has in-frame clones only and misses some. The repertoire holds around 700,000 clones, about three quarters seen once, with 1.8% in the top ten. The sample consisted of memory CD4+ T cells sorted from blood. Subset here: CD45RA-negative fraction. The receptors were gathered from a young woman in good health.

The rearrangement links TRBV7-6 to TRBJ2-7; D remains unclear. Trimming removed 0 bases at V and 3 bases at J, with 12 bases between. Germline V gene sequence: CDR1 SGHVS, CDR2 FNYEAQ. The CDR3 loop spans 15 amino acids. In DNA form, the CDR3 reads TGTGCCAGCAGCTTAGCCTCCACCCCTGTCTACGAGCAGTACTTC. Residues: CASSLASTPVYEQYF.

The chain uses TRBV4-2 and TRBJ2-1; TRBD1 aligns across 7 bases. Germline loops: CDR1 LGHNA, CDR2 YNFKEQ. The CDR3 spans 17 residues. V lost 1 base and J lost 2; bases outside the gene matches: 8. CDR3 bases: TGTGCCAGCAGCCAAGTCTCGGCAGGGGGAACCTACAATGAGCAGTTCTTC. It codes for CASSQVSAGGTYNEQFF.

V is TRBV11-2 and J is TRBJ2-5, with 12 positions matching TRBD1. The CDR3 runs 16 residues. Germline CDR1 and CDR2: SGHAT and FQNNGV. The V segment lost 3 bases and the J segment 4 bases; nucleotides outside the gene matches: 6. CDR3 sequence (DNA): TGTGCCAGCAGCTTCTCCGGGACAGGGGGCGGAGAGACCCAGTACTTC. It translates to CASSFSGTGGGETQYF.

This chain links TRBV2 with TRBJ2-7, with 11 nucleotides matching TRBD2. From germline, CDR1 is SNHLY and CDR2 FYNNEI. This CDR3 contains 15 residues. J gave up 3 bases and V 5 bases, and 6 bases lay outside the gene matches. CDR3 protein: CASSRLAGLIYEQYF. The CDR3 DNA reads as TGTGCCAGCAGTCGACTAGCGGGACTCATCTACGAGCAGTACTTC. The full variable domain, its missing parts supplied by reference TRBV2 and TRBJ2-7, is EPEVTQTPSHQVTQMGQEVILRCVPISNHLYFYWYRQILGQKVEFLVSFYNNEISEKSEIFDDQFSVERPDGSNFTLKIRSTKLEDSAMYFCASSRLAGLIYEQYFGPGTRLTVT.

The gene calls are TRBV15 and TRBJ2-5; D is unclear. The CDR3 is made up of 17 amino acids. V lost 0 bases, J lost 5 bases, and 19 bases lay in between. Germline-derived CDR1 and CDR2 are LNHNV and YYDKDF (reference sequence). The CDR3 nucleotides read TGTGCCACCAGCAGAGATTTTTTGAGGACCCGTAGGGAGACCCAGTACTTC. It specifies CATSRDFLRTRRETQYF.

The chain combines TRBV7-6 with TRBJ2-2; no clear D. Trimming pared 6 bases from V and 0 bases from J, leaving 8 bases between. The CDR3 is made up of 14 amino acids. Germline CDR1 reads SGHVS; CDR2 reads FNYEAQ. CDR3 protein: CASSLFSNTGELFF. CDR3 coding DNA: TGTGCCAGCAGTTTATTTTCGAACACCGGGGAGCTGTTTTTT.

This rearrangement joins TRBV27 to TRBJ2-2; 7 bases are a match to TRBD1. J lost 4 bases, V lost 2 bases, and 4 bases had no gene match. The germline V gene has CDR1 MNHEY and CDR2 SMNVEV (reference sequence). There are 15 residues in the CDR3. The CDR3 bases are TGTGCCAGCAGTTTACGGGACAGATCCACCGGGGAGCTGTTTTTT. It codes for CASSLRDRSTGELFF.

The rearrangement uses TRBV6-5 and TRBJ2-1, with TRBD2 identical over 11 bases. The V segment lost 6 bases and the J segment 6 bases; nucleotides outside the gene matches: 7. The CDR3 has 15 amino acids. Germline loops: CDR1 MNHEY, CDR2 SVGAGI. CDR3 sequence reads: CASRLSGRASNEQFF. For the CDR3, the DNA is TGTGCCAGCAGACTTAGCGGGAGGGCCTCCAATGAGCAGTTCTTC.

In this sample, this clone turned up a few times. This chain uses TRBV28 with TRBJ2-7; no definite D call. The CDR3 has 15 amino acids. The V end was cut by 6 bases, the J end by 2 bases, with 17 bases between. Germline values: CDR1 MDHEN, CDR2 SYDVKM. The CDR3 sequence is CASSPGLSFPYEQYF. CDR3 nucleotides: TGTGCCAGCAGCCCTGGTCTTTCTTTTCCCTACGAGCAGTACTTC.

DNA of the CDR3: TGTGCCAGCGCTAAGAAGTGGGTAAACTCCTACGAGCAGTACTTC. It specifies CASAKKWVNSYEQYF. The gene calls are TRBV27 and TRBJ2-7, with D unresolved. Germline CDR1 MNHEY, CDR2 SMNVEV (reference sequence). Trimming took off 8 bases at V and 0 bases at J, with 17 bases between the two ends. The length of the CDR3 is 15 residues.

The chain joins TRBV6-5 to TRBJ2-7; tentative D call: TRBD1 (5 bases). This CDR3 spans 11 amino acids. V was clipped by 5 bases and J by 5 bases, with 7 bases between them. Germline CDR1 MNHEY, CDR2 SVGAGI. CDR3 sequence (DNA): TGTGCCAGCAGTCAAGGGGACGAGCAGTACTTC. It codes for CASSQGDEQYF.

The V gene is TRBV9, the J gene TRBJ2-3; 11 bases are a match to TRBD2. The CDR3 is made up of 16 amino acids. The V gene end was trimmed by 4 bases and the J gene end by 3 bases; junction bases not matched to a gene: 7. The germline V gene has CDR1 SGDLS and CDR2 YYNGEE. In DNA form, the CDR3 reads TGTGCCAGCAGCTCCCTAGCGGGAGGATCAACAGATACGCAGTATTTT. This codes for CASSSLAGGSTDTQYF.